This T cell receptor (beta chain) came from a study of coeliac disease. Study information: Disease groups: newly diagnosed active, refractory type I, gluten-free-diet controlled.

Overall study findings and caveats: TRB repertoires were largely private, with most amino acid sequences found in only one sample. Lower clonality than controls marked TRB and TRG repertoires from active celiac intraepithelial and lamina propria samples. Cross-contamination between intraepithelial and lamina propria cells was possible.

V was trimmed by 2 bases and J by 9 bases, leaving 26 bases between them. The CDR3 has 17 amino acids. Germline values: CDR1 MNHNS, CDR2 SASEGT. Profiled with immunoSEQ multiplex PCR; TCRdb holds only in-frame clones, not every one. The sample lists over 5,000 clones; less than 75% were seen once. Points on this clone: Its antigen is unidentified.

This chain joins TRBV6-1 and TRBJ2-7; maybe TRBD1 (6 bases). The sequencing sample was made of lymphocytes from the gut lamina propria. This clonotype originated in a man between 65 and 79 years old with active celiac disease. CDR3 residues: CASSETLWDTRSSGQYF. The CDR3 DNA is TGTGCCAGCAGTGAAACTCTCTGGGACACGCGCTCGTCGGGGCAGTACTTC.